A selection of T cell receptor beta chains follows, all from one sample in a study of beta chain features in type 1 diabetes. TCRdb's copy holds only in-frame clones and misses some; the assay was immunoSEQ multiplex PCR. This table holds 850,000 to 900,000 clones, about a sixth found once. Sequencing used naive CD4+ T cells from blood. The receptors shown here come from a young woman in good health. Both conserved end residues are part of each CDR3.

CDR3 length,V gene,CDR3 protein
11,TRBV20-1,CSAYENEKLFF
17,TRBV4-2,CASSQELWLAGDHEQFF
15,TRBV18,CASSPTSNFALEQYF
14,TRBV18,CASSLQDSNQPQHF
15,TRBV6-1,CASSLSRLQSDTQYF
15,TRBV7-2,CASSLARGAQETQYF
13,TRBV5-1,CASSLANTYEQFF
17,TRBV29-1,CSVGWTSGRAGTDTQYF
15,TRBV5-6,CASSFWAASGYEQYF
17,TRBV5-6,CANSRDRDASIPRELFF
16,TRBV6-5,CASSYSRRSGSNEQFF
16,TRBV14,CASSQMWGGSYNEQFF
14,TRBV27,CASSLSIRTLLQFF
12,TRBV6-5,CASSYRPETQYF
16,TRBV7-6,CASSLRPARAQDTQYF
15,TRBV18,CASSPSGQGWDIQYF
16,TRBV5-4,CASSLMLAESTDTQYF
16,TRBV7-9,CASSFRTGSITGELFF
15,TRBV18,CASTAGQGVVETQYF
17,TRBV4-2,CASSQDSGRSVWATQYF
15,TRBV4-3,CASSQDGTVSQPQHF
13,TRBV18,CASSPPGLGTQYF
12,TRBV5-4,CASSLEVGEQFF
16,TRBV7-2,CASSPQRATTNEKLFF
16,TRBV14,CASSQDYGLRNTEAFF
13,TRBV28,CASSFGPPGELFF
15,TRBV28,CASFKDRTSNTEAFF
15,TRBV7-2,CASSLGAGLGLEQFF
14,TRBV28,CASKTFRGRTEAFF
14,TRBV5-1,CASSRPGFQETQYF
14,TRBV7-9,CASSLLGSYNEQFF
19,TRBV4-3,CASSLGRRAPQQDYNEQFF
14,TRBV7-9,CASSSPGQAPWQFF
18,TRBV29-1,CRLVEGGLFRSSYNEQFF
15,TRBV27,CASSLSGSGRNEQYF
12,TRBV19,CASRGSGTEAFF
13,TRBV28,CATSTPAEDEQFF
14,TRBV9,CASGLGGIVYEQFF
12,TRBV18,CASSPGQREAFF
14,TRBV11-2,CASSLGQSETEAFF
12,TRBV7-2,CASSGTDNEQFF
14,TRBV29-1,CSVGRGRDWETQYF
19,TRBV18,CASSPPPGSVGDSNQPQHF
16,TRBV7-9,CASSSGTDFYTDTQYF
13,TRBV7-9,CASSPRSSGELFF
16,TRBV4-2,CASSQGGRDTNYGYTF
13,TRBV2,CASNLEGNTEAFF
14,TRBV6-6,CASSRPTSNTEAFF
17,TRBV5-1,CASSLGLAGGPTETQYF
14,TRBV27,CASSFSGAGNEQFF
15,TRBV6-5,CASSYSTGRDQPQHF
15,TRBV19,CASSSQGVRHTEAFF
11,TRBV27,CASSSSYEQYF
12,TRBV19,CASSGLAGPEYF
14,TRBV10-3,CAISESAGEHEQFF